The next 8 T cell receptor beta chains were all read from a single sample in a study of blood T cell repertoires in COVID-19 (dated by TCRdb to the early 2020s). Libraries were built with the immunoSEQ multiplex PCR assay. TCRdb carries this immuneACCESS record with in-frame sequences only. Its versions omit some clonotypes, under half of them owing to an unresolved V gene in the studies checked, with the rest unexplained. The sample yields around 180,000 clones; roughly 70% were counted once. Around 2.9% of the sample is held by the ten biggest clonotypes. The sequenced sample consisted of peripheral blood. The receptors originated from a woman older than 75 with acute or convalescent COVID-19.

This clone was seen more than once but under ten times. The genes are TRBV19 and TRBJ2-1; 14 bases fit TRBD2. CDR1 is LNHDA and CDR2 is SQIVND in the germline V gene (reference sequence). V was clipped by 4 bases and J by 8 bases; unmatched bases: 4. This CDR3 has 15 amino acids. CDR3 bases: TGTGCCAGTAGTACCCAGGGACTAGCGGGAGATGAGCAGTTCTTC. Translated, it gives CASSTQGLAGDEQFF.

The chain couples TRBV7-9 to TRBJ1-4; unclear D gene. Germline CDR1 SEHNR, CDR2 FQNEAQ (reference sequence). V was trimmed by 3 bases and J by 8 bases, leaving 13 bases between them. The CDR3 has 14 amino acids. The CDR3 DNA reads as TGTGCCAGCAGCTTTGCGGACGGGGAGGAAAAACTGTTTTTT. This translates into CASSFADGEEKLFF. The variable domain in full, completed from reference TRBV7-9 and TRBJ1-4, reads DTGVSQNPRHKITKRGQNVTFRCDPISEHNRLYWYRQTLGQGPEFLTYFQNEAQLEKSRLLSDRFSAERPKGSFSTLEIQRTEQGDSAMYLCASSFADGEEKLFFGSGTQLSVL.

In this sample, this clone turned up a few times. The chain links TRBV5-1 to TRBJ2-1; 11 bases map to TRBD2. V shed 4 bases and J 3 bases; nucleotides not matched to a gene: 6. CDR3 length: 16 amino acids. Germline V gene data show CDR1 as SGHRS and CDR2 as YFSETQ. The CDR3 DNA follows: TGCGCCAGCAGCAACGTAGCGGGAGGGGGCTACAATGAGCAGTTCTTC. It specifies CASSNVAGGGYNEQFF.

This clone was seen a handful of times. This chain uses TRBV28 with TRBJ1-2; possible D gene TRBD1, 6 bases. Trimming stripped 5 bases from V and 0 bases from J, with 13 bases between. This CDR3 is built from 15 residues. Germline V gives CDR1 MDHEN, CDR2 SYDVKM. The CDR3 spells CASSPQGRTNYGYTF. The CDR3, as DNA: TGTGCCAGCAGTCCACAGGGAAGAACTAACTATGGCTACACCTTC.

This clone was seen once. The chain couples TRBV5-1 to TRBJ2-1; 7 bases align to TRBD1. V lost 4 bases and J lost 4; bases outside the gene matches: 5. CDR3 length equals 14 residues. Germline V CDR1 and CDR2: SGHRS, YFSETQ. The CDR3 bases are TGCGCCAGCAGCACCGGGACAGCTTACAATGAGCAGTTCTTC. It codes for CASSTGTAYNEQFF.

This sequence joins TRBV6-4 and TRBJ1-1; TRBD1 is a possible D gene (6 bases). CDR3 length: 15 residues. Trimming removed 4 bases from V and 2 bases from J, with 14 bases in between. CDR1 and CDR2 from the germline V gene are MRHNA and SNTAGT. The CDR3 here is CASSAQGGANTEAFF. CDR3 nucleotides: TGTGCCAGCAGTGCCCAAGGGGGGGCAAACACTGAAGCTTTCTTT.

V and J are TRBV18 and TRBJ2-3; 10 bases agree with TRBD2. Looked up from germline, CDR1 is KGHSH and CDR2 is LQKENI. The CDR3 runs 15 residues. Losses at the gene ends were 6 bases for V and 2 bases for J; bases not matched to a gene: 5. This chain's CDR3 is CASSWSGRDTDTQYF. The CDR3 coding sequence is TGTGCCAGCTCTTGGAGCGGGAGGGACACAGATACGCAGTATTTT.

The chain uses TRBV4-1 and TRBJ2-5; 8 nucleotides align to TRBD2. There are 18 residues in the CDR3. Germline V CDR1 and CDR2: MGHRA, YSYEKL. V was clipped by 0 bases and J by 1 base; unmatched bases: 10. The CDR3 sequence is CASSQDESLAGIQETQYF. The CDR3 region has the DNA TGCGCCAGCAGCCAAGACGAATCCCTAGCGGGTATCCAAGAGACCCAGTACTTC.